This T cell receptor (beta chain) was recovered during a study of cytomegalovirus exposure and HLA in healthy donors. Study findings and constraints: There were several of the most significant clusters that appeared linked to common viral pathogens in a later analysis. V- and J-gene trimming in TCR beta was tied to a missense DCLRE1C variant by an analysis performed later. It was taken for granted in presence/absence analyses that sequencing depth across donors was roughly uniform.

The J segment lost 9 bases and the V segment lost 3 bases, leaving 8 bases of the junction unmatched. This CDR3 comprises 14 residues. Germline V gives CDR1 LNHDA, CDR2 SQIVND (reference sequence). This PCR relied on a set of 60 Vbeta primers and 13 Jbeta primers. TCRdb keeps only in-frame clones here, not all; method: immunoSEQ multiplex PCR. The sample has 200,000 to 250,000 clones; around 84% are singletons. Notes on this clone: What it binds is unknown.

The V gene is TRBV19, the J gene TRBJ2-4; 7 bases line up with TRBD2. Sequencing was done on a sample of PBMCs. The TCR was taken from a girl aged 2-10 years in good health and CMV-seronegative. The CDR3 DNA follows: TGTGCCAGTAGTATCGGGTGGGAGGGGTCCATTCAGTACTTC. Translated: CASSIGWEGSIQYF.